The 5 T cell receptor beta chains below come from one sample, sequenced in a study of T cells in Graves' hyperthyroidism and ophthalmopathy. TCR beta CDR3 regions were amplified from RNA transcripts. HTBI primers were employed in a first-round RT-PCR of the TCR CDR3. TCRdb called the multiplex PCR reads again in MiXCR, with one record for every CDR3 protein. Of about 840,000 distinct CDR3 sequences in the sample, around 38% were seen once. Source material: blood. The receptors derive from a man between 18 and 35 years old with Graves' hyperthyroidism.

With regard to this clonotype: Since a much larger clone is just one base distant, this may be a read error. The chain is built from TRBV10-3 and TRBJ1-1, with D hard to call. V gave up 7 bases and J gave up 0 bases, with 12 bases separating them. The CDR3 has 14 residues. CDR1 and CDR2 from the germline V gene are ENHRY and SYGVKD. The CDR3 sequence: CAITDPGLNTEAFF. CDR3 coding DNA: TGTGCCATCACGGACCCAGGTTTGAACACTGAAGCTTTCTTT.

The chain combines TRBV29-1 with TRBJ2-7, with 7 bases fitting TRBD2. Losses at the gene ends were 4 bases for V and 6 bases for J; bases not matched to a gene: 6. CDR1 SQVTM and CDR2 ANQGSEA come from the germline V gene. This CDR3 comprises 12 residues. The chain's CDR3 is CSVGDYSGEQYF. The CDR3 DNA sequence: TGCAGCGTTGGGGACTATTCCGGCGAGCAGTACTTC.

Many counts were recorded for this clonotype. V and J are TRBV7-2 and TRBJ2-5; 8 bases match TRBD2. Germline CDR1 and CDR2: SGHTA and FQGNSA. The CDR3 is 15 amino acids. The ends lost 2 bases at V and 4 bases at J; junction bases unmatched: 6. The CDR3 DNA is TGTGCCAGCAGCTTATGGCGGGAGGTGGGAGAGACCCAGTACTTC. This sequence encodes CASSLWREVGETQYF.

This clonotype was recorded a few times. The chain combines TRBV6-5 with TRBJ1-4; D call uncertain. Germline assignment: CDR1 MNHEY and CDR2 SVGAGI. CDR3 length: 16 amino acids. V was pared by 0 bases and J by 6 bases, with 14 bases between. CDR3 residues: CASSYSSGRTDEKLFF. CDR3 bases: TGTGCCAGCAGTTACTCGTCTGGACGAACCGATGAAAAACTGTTTTTT.

This clonotype was picked up a small number of times. The chain couples TRBV2 to TRBJ1-5; D not certain. The end of the DNA aligns better with TRBJ2-3, so the J call may be wrong. From germline, CDR1 is SNHLY and CDR2 FYNNEI. The CDR3 is 13 residues long. DNA for the CDR3: TGTGCCAGCAGCCCCCGTTCCGGCCAGCCCCAGTATTTT. It yields the protein CASSPRSGQPQYF.